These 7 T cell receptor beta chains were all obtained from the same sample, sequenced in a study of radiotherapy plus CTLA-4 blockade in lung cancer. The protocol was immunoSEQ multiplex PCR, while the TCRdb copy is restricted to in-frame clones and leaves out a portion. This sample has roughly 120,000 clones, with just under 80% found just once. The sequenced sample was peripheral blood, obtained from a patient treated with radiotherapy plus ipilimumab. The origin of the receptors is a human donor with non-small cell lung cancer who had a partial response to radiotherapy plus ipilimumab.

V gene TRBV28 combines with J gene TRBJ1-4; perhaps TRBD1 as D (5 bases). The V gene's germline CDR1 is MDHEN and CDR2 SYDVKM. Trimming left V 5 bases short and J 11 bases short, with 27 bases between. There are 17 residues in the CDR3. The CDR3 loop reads CASSPITSRDWVKKLFF. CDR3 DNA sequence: TGTGCCAGCAGTCCGATTACCTCCCGGGACTGGGTGAAGAAACTGTTTTTT.

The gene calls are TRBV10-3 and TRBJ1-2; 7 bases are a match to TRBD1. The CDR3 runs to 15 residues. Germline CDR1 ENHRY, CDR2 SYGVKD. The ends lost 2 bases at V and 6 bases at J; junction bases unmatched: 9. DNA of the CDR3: TGTGCCATCAGTGAGCCGACGATCACAGGGGATGGCTACACCTTC. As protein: CAISEPTITGDGYTF.

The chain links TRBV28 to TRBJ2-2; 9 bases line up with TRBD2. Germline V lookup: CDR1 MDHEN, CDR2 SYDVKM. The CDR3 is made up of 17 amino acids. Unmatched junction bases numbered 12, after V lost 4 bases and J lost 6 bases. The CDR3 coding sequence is TGTGCCAGCAGTTACTCTAGCGGGAAAATTGTGGCCGGGGAGCTGTTTTTT. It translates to CASSYSSGKIVAGELFF.

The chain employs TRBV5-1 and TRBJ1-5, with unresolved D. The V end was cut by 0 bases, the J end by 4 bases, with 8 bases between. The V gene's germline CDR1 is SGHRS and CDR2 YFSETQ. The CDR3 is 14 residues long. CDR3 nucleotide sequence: TGCGCCAGCAGCTTGGTAGGCGGAAATCAGCCCCAGCATTTT. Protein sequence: CASSLVGGNQPQHF. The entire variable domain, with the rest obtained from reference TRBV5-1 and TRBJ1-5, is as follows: KAGVTQTPRYLIKTRGQQVTLSCSPISGHRSVSWYQQTPGQGLQFLFEYFSETQRNKGNFPGRFSGRQFSNSRSEMNVSTLELGDSALYLCASSLVGGNQPQHFGDGTRLSIL.

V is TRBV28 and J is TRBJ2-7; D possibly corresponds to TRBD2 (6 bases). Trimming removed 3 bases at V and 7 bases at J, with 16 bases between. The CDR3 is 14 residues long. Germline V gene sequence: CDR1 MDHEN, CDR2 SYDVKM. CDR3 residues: CASSFSGGGREQYV. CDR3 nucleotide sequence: TGTGCCAGCAGTTTTTCTGGGGGAGGACGGGAGCAGTACGTC.

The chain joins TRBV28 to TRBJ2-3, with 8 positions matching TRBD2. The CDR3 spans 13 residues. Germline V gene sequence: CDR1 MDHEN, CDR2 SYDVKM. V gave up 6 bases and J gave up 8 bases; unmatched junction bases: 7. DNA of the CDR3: TGTGCCAGCAGCCCCGGGGGGGCCGGTACGCAGTATTTT. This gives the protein CASSPGGAGTQYF.

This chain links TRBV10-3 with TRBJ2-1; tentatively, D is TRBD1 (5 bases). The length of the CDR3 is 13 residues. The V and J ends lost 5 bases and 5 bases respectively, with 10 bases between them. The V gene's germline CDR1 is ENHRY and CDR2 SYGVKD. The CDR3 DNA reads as TGTGCCATCAGTAAGACAGAGGACAATGAGCAGTTCTTC. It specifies CAISKTEDNEQFF.